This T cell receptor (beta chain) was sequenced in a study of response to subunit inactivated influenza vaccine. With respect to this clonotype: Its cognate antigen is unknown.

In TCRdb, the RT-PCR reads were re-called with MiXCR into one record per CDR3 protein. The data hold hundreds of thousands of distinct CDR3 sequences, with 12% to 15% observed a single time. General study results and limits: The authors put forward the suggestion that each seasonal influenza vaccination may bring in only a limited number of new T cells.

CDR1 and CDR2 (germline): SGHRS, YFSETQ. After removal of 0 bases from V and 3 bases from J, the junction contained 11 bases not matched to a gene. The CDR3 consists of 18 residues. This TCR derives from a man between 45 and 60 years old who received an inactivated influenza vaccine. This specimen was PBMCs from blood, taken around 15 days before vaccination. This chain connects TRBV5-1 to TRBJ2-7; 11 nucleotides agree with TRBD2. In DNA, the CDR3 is TGCGCCAGCAGCTTGGCAGAGCTTACTAGCGGGGGAATCTACGAGCAGTACTTC. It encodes CASSLAELTSGGIYEQYF.